These 32 T cell receptor beta chains originate from one sample sequenced in a study of tumor-infiltrating lymphocytes in primary liver carcinoma. The input was around 500 ng total RNA; TCR beta cDNA was made from it with a constant-region primer. Slightly modified ARM-PCR with three nested multiplex PCR rounds yielded TCR beta libraries. Both of the initial two PCR rounds ran for about 11 cycles and employed TRBV1-TRBV30 forward primers alongside a C-beta reverse primer. A single record per CDR3 protein comes from TCRdb applying MiXCR to the multiplex PCR reads. This table holds approximately 45,000 distinct CDR3 sequences, around 80% found once. Co-extraction of RNA and DNA was performed on about 18-30 mg of unsorted bulk tissue. The sequenced sample was tumor-adjacent normal liver tissue. The receptors were gathered from a woman in her 30s with primary liver carcinoma and hepatitis B virus infection.

On this clonotype itself: In this CDR3 the conserved last residue, phenylalanine or tryptophan, is missing, so a read error is likely. The chain carries TRBV6-6 and TRBJ1-1; 12 positions match TRBD1. Germline values: CDR1 MNHNY, CDR2 SVGAGI (reference sequence). After removal of 7 bases from V and 8 bases from J, the junction contained 11 bases not matched to a gene. The CDR3 has 15 residues. The CDR3 loop is CASNNPGQGAAEAFS. The CDR3 region has the DNA TGTGCCAGCAATAATCCGGGACAGGGGGCGGCCGAAGCTTTCTCT.

Remarks on this clonotype: Given the absence of the conserved phenylalanine or tryptophan at the CDR3 end, a read error is likely. The V and J genes are TRBV30 and TRBJ2-5, with D unresolved. The CDR3 runs 15 residues. Germline CDR1 is GTSNPN and CDR2 is SVGIG (reference sequence). DNA for the CDR3: TGTGGCTGGAAGGTCTTGGGTGCGGCCCTAGGGACCCAGTACCTC. Amino acids: CGWKVLGAALGTQYL.

On this clonotype itself: A clone one base away is much larger, so this may be a read error. The rearrangement links TRBV7-9 to TRBJ2-7; D is unclear. Germline V CDR1 and CDR2: SEHNR, FQNEAQ (reference sequence). The CDR3 is 14 residues long. The CDR3 region is CASSPTGSANEQHF. CDR3 sequence (DNA): TGTGCCAGCAGCCCGACCGGGTCGGCTAACGAGCAGCACTTC. Based on the CDR3 plus reference TRBV7-9 and TRBJ2-7, the full variable domain is DTGVSQNPRHKITKRGQNVTFRCDPISEHNRLYWYRQTLGQGPEFLTYFQNEAQLEKSRLLSDRFSAERPKGSFSTLEIQRTEQGDSAMYLCASSPTGSANEQHFGPGTRLTVT.

Comment on this clonotype: At one boundary the junction diverges from the germline segment, which might be a read error. J is TRBJ2-5 and V is TRBV4-3, with 10 bases lining up with TRBD2. The CDR3 extends over 16 amino acids. Germline assignment: CDR1 LGHNA and CDR2 YSLEER. Written as DNA, the CDR3 is TGCGCCGGCAGCCAAGGGACTAGCGAGAGGTCAGAGACCCAGTACTTC. Translated: CAGSQGTSERSETQYF.

A few counts support this clonotype. Germline and junction disagree at one end, which may indicate a read error. The chain links TRBV7-8 to TRBJ2-3; 8 bases match TRBD2. Germline CDR1 reads SGHVS; CDR2 reads FQNEAQ. This CDR3 has 16 residues. In DNA, the CDR3 is TGTGCTAGCAGCTTAGGAACGGGGGGGCCTGGTGATACGCAGTATTTT. It is translated as CASSLGTGGPGDTQYF.

The rearrangement links TRBV11-1 to TRBJ1-5; 9 bases are shared with TRBD1. The DNA matches TRBJ2-3 better at its end, which makes the J call doubtful. CDR1 is SGHAT, CDR2 FQDESV, per germline (reference sequence). The CDR3 contains 15 residues. CDR3 bases: TGTGCCAGCAGCTCTGGACAGGGGAACAATCAGCCCCAGTATTTT. Residues: CASSSGQGNNQPQYF.

Regarding this clonotype: The final CDR3 position lacks the conserved phenylalanine or tryptophan, pointing to a likely read error. The DNA is omitted, as the CDR3 cannot be located on it reliably, and the CDR3 follows TCRdb's listing. The gene calls are TRBV4-3 and TRBJ2-2. Germline values: CDR1 LGHNA, CDR2 YSLEER. The CDR3 adds up to 12 amino acids, both ends counted. The CDR3 loop reads CASRLGTGELLS.

The V call is TRBV11-2, the J call TRBJ2-1; 7 bases agree with TRBD2. The CDR3 contains 16 residues. Germline V gene lookup returns CDR1 SGHAT and CDR2 FQNNGV. V shed 5 bases, J shed 6 bases, and the junction held 13 bases outside the gene matches. The CDR3 reads CASSTALTGGCNEQFF. CDR3 DNA sequence: TGTGCCAGCAGCACCGCTCTAACGGGAGGATGCAATGAGCAGTTCTTC.

Worth noting for this clonotype: A junction end diverges from the germline sequence, so it may reflect a read error. The chain employs TRBV7-9 and TRBJ2-2; no reliable D call. Per germline, CDR1 SEHNR and CDR2 FQNEAQ (reference sequence). CDR3 length: 13 residues. The CDR3 here is CARSSMDAGELFF. The CDR3 DNA sequence: TGTGCCAGAAGCTCCATGGACGCCGGGGAGCTGTTTTTT.

Details on this clonotype: The junction and the germline gene differ at one end; a read error may be behind it. This CDR3 is CVSSTRTGGAKEAQYF. The CDR3 DNA reads as TGTGTCAGCAGTACAAGAACAGGGGGCGCGAAAGAGGCCCAGTATTTC. This chain joins TRBV11-2 and TRBJ2-5, with TRBD1 matching 9 bases. CDR1 SGHAT and CDR2 FQNNGV come from the germline V gene. The CDR3 length is 16 residues.

As for this clonotype: The germline gene is not matched at one end of the junction; a read error may be the cause. V usage is TRBV11-2 and J usage is TRBJ1-2; weak D call: TRBD1 (6 bases). The CDR3 is 13 residues long. Germline V lookup: CDR1 SGHAT, CDR2 FQNNGV. The CDR3 protein is CVSNIGQSYGYTF. CDR3 nucleotides: TGTGTCAGCAACATTGGACAGTCATATGGCTACACCTTC. Looking up the rest from reference TRBV11-2 and TRBJ1-2 gives the full variable domain: EAGVAQSPRYKIIEKRQSVAFWCNPISGHATLYWYQQILGQGPKLLIQFQNNGVVDDSQLPKDRFSAERLKGVDSTLKIQPAKLEDSAVYLCVSNIGQSYGYTFGSGTRLTVV.

Remarks on this clonotype: The junction does not match germline at one end; this may be a read error. DNA for the CDR3: TGTGCCAGCAGGTCTGCATGGGGCAATCGGCCCCAGCATTTT. It encodes CASRSAWGNRPQHF. The genes are TRBV6-2 or TRBV6-3 and TRBJ1-5, with D possibly TRBD1 on 5 matching bases. The CDR3 loop spans 14 amino acids. The germline V gene has CDR1 MNHEY and CDR2 SVGEGT.

Worth noting for this clonotype: Just one base apart from a much larger clone, this may be a read error. The rearrangement uses TRBV30 and TRBJ1-2; D remains ambiguous. Per the germline V gene, CDR1 is GTSNPN and CDR2 is SVGIG (reference sequence). The CDR3 has 13 amino acids. Trimming stripped 2 bases from V and 6 bases from J, with 13 bases between. The CDR3 protein is CAWSFQVRDGYTF. Here the CDR3 DNA reads TGTGCCTGGAGTTTTCAGGTCCGGGATGGCTACACCTTC. The full variable domain, rest sourced from reference TRBV30 and TRBJ1-2, is SQTIHQWPATLVQPVGSPLSLECTVEGTSNPNLYWYRQAAGRGLQLLFYSVGIGQISSEVPQNLSASRPQDRQFILSSKKLLLSDSGFYLCAWSFQVRDGYTFGSGTRLTVV.

This clonotype came up many times. The chain links TRBV6-1 to TRBJ2-5; unclear D gene. V was pared by 4 bases and J by 5 bases, with 11 bases between. CDR1 MNHNS and CDR2 SASEGT come from the germline V gene. This CDR3 region has 13 residues. For the CDR3, the DNA is TGTGCCAGCAGTGGCGGTACGAGGGAGACCCAGTACTTC. This translates into CASSGGTRETQYF.

As for this clonotype: Sequence at one end of the junction differs from germline and may be a read error. The V call is TRBV5-4, the J call TRBJ1-2, with TRBD1 as a possible D gene (6 bases). Germline V gene lookup returns CDR1 SGHNT and CDR2 YYREEE (reference sequence). This CDR3 has 16 residues. The CDR3 reads CASCFRDIRGYYGYTF. The CDR3 region has the DNA TGTGCCAGCTGCTTTAGGGACATCAGGGGATACTATGGCTACACCTTC.

The chain employs TRBV29-1 and TRBJ2-7; D unclear. V was clipped by 4 bases and J by 1 base, with 8 bases between them. The CDR3 spans 12 residues. The germline CDR1 and CDR2 sequences are SQVTM and ANQGSEA. CDR3 nucleotide sequence: TGCAGCGTTGGGGCGCAATCCTACGAGCAGTACTTC. Its protein product is CSVGAQSYEQYF.

Details on this clonotype: The final CDR3 position lacks the conserved phenylalanine or tryptophan, pointing to a likely read error. It is unclear where the CDR3 begins or ends on the DNA, so no DNA is shown, and the CDR3 is as TCRdb lists it. This chain connects TRBV7-8 to TRBJ2-1. Per the germline V gene, CDR1 is SGHVS and CDR2 is FQNEAQ. The CDR3 is made up of 12 amino acids, end residues included. CDR3 amino acids: CASSLGLYEQSL.

As for this clonotype: A read error may produce the germline difference seen at one junction end. The J gene is TRBJ2-7, the V gene TRBV11-2; 10 nucleotides agree with TRBD1. CDR1 is SGHAT and CDR2 is FQNNGV in the germline V gene. The CDR3 has 17 residues. CDR3 coding DNA: TGTGCCGGCAGCCCCTACACCGGGACAGGGGCCTCCTATGAGCCGTACTTC. This codes for CAGSPYTGTGASYEPYF.

With regard to this clonotype: This likely comes from a read error, as the CDR3 has no conserved phenylalanine or tryptophan at its end. This chain links TRBV4-3 with TRBJ2-7; no definite D call. The CDR3 extends over 14 amino acids. Looked up from germline, CDR1 is LGHNA and CDR2 is YSLEER. Trimming cost V 3 bases and J 9 bases, with 18 bases left between them. The CDR3 loop is CASSHTALPNGQYL. In DNA, the CDR3 is TGCGCCAGCAGCCACACTGCCCTTCCCAACGGGCAGTACCTC.

Only one count was recorded for this clonotype. At one end the junction does not follow the germline gene, possibly because of a read error. The chain employs TRBV11-2 and TRBJ1-2; D might be TRBD1 (6 bases). Germline V gene lookup returns CDR1 SGHAT and CDR2 FQNNGV. CDR3 length equals 13 residues. This chain's CDR3 is CASTQGGSGSYSF. Written as DNA, the CDR3 is TGTGCCAGCACTCAAGGGGGGAGTGGAAGCTACAGCTTC.

The chain recombines TRBV5-6 with TRBJ1-1; TRBD1 is a possible D gene (6 bases). The CDR3 contains 13 residues. Germline-derived CDR1 and CDR2 are SGHDT and YYEEEE. CDR3 DNA: TGTATCAGCAGCTTTTGGGGCCGCAGGGGAGCTTTCTTT. This gives the protein CISSFWGRRGAFF.

With regard to this clonotype: At one end, the junction sequence differs from germline, possibly due to a read error. J is TRBJ2-1 and V is TRBV11-1; 11 nucleotides agree with TRBD2. CDR1 is SGHAT and CDR2 is FQDESV in the germline V gene (reference sequence). There are 15 residues in the CDR3. CDR3 DNA sequence: TGTGCAGGCAGGACCGGGACTAGCGGTTACAATGAGCACTTCTTC. Protein: CAGRTGTSGYNEHFF.

V is TRBV3-1 and J is TRBJ2-1; possible D gene TRBD2, 5 bases. V was pared by 4 bases and J by 2 bases, with 12 bases between. CDR1 is LGHDT and CDR2 is YNNKEL in the germline V gene (reference sequence). The length of the CDR3 is 15 residues. CDR3 nucleotides: TGTGCCAGCAGCCTCCCCCCTAGCACCTACAATGAGCAGTTCTTC. Residues: CASSLPPSTYNEQFF.

In regard to this clonotype: Mismatch with germline at one junction end may stem from a read error. The V gene is TRBV4-2, the J gene TRBJ2-1; 7 nucleotides agree with TRBD2. Germline CDR1 reads LGHNA; CDR2 reads YNFKEQ. This CDR3 is 15 amino acids long. The CDR3 DNA sequence: TGTGCCAGCAGCCAAACTAGCGTGTACTACAATGGGCAGCTCTTC. Its translation: CASSQTSVYYNGQLF.

This chain uses TRBV20-1 with TRBJ2-3; D not certain. Germline V CDR1 and CDR2: DFQATT, SNEGSKA (reference sequence). The CDR3 spans 15 residues. V lost 0 bases and J lost 0, with 10 bases in between. CDR3 loop: CSARDRAQSTDTQYF. In nucleotides, the CDR3 is TGCAGTGCTAGAGACCGAGCGCAGAGCACAGATACGCAGTATTTT.

The chain links TRBV11-2 to TRBJ2-7; 8 positions agree with TRBD1. In germline, CDR1 is SGHAT, CDR2 FQNNGV. The CDR3 contains 13 residues. CDR3 coding DNA: TGTGGCATCATAAGGGACAGGACCTACGAGCAGTACTTC. It codes for CGIIRDRTYEQYF.

This clonotype was detected only a few times. The rearrangement links TRBV2 to TRBJ1-2, with TRBD1 as a possible D gene (6 bases). Between the trimmed V and J ends, which lost 7 bases and 3 bases, there was a span of 15 bases. The germline CDR1 and CDR2 sequences are SNHLY and FYNNEI. The length of the CDR3 is 14 residues. Here the CDR3 reads CASNTDRLDYGYTF. The CDR3 DNA is TGTGCCAGCAATACCGACAGGTTGGACTATGGCTACACCTTC.

With regard to this clonotype: An end of the junction differs from the germline gene, which may be a read error. The chain couples TRBV4-3 to TRBJ2-6, with a weak D call TRBD1 (5 bases). The CDR3 has 17 amino acids. The germline gives CDR1 LGHNA, CDR2 YSLEER. The CDR3 DNA reads as TGCGCCAGCAGCTACGCCGATCTCGGCTCTGGGGCCAACGCCCTGACTTTT. This sequence encodes CASSYADLGSGANALTF.

Concerning this clonotype itself: At one of its ends the junction is not consistent with the germline gene, which may arise from a read error. J is TRBJ2-3 and V is TRBV11-2, with D perhaps TRBD2 (6 bases). The germline V gene has CDR1 SGHAT and CDR2 FQNNGV. The CDR3 sequence is 15 residues long. CDR3 protein: CTTHPREDHTDTQYF. The CDR3 nucleotides are TGTACCACCCATCCAAGGGAGGATCACACAGATACGCAATATTTT. The full variable domain, rest sourced from reference TRBV11-2 and TRBJ2-3, is EAGVAQSPRYKIIEKRQSVAFWCNPISGHATLYWYQQILGQGPKLLIQFQNNGVVDDSQLPKDRFSAERLKGVDSTLKIQPAKLEDSAVYLCTTHPREDHTDTQYFGPGTRLTVL.

About this clonotype itself: With a much larger clone just one base away, this may be a read error. The chain carries TRBV6-4 and TRBJ2-1; TRBD2 agrees at 7 bases. This CDR3 comprises 15 residues. Germline V CDR1 and CDR2: MRHNA, SNTAGT. CDR3 in amino acids: CPSSPSAGANNEQFF. The CDR3 coding sequence is TGTCCCAGCAGCCCCTCGGCGGGAGCCAACAATGAGCAGTTCTTC.

The chain links TRBV11-3 to TRBJ2-1; 8 bases are shared with TRBD2. The V gene's germline CDR1 is SGHNT and CDR2 YENEEA. J gave up 9 bases and V 1 base, and 8 bases lay outside the gene matches. The CDR3 has 15 residues. The CDR3 sequence is CASSLGISGKLEQFF. The CDR3 DNA reads as TGTGCCAGCAGCTTAGGAATTAGCGGGAAGCTTGAGCAGTTCTTC.

The J gene is TRBJ1-5, the V gene TRBV29-1, with D perhaps matching TRBD1 (6 bases). The germline V gene has CDR1 SQVTM and CDR2 ANQGSEA. With 6 bases removed from V and 3 bases from J, the gap between germline ends came to 12 bases. The CDR3 sequence is 13 residues long. The CDR3 spells CSVTGTHNQPQHF. Here the CDR3 DNA reads TGCAGCGTAACCGGGACACACAATCAGCCCCAGCATTTT.